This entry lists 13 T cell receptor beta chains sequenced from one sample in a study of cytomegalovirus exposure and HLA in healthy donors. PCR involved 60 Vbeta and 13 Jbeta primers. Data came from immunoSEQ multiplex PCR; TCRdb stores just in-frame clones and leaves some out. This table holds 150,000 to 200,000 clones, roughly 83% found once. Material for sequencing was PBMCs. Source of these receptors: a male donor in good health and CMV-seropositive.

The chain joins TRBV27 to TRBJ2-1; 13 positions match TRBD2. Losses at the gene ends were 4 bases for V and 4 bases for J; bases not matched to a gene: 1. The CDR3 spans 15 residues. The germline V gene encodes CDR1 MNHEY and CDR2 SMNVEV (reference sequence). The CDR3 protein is CASSSGLAGYNEQFF. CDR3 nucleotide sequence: TGTGCCAGCAGTTCGGGACTAGCGGGGTACAATGAGCAGTTCTTC.

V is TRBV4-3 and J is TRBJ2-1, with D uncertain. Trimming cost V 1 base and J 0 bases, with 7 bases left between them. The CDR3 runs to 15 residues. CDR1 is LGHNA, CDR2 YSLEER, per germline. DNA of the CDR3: TGCGCCAGCAGCCAAGCTTTCAGCTCCTACAATGAGCAGTTCTTC. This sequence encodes CASSQAFSSYNEQFF.

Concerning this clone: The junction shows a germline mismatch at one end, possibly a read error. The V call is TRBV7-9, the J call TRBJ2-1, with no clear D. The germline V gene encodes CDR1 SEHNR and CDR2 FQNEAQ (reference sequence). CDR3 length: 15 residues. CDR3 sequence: CSSSLVQALLDEQFF. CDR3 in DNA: TGTTCCAGCAGCTTAGTTCAGGCCTTATTGGATGAGCAGTTCTTC.

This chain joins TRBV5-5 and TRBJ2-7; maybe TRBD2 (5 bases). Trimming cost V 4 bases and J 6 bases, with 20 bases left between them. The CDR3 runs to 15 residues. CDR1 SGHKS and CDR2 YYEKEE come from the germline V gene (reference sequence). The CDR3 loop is CASSPPPGWEREQYF. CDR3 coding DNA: TGTGCCAGCAGCCCGCCTCCCGGGTGGGAGCGCGAGCAGTACTTC. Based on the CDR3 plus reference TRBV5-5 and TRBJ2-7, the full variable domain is DAGVTQSPTHLIKTRGQQVTLRCSPISGHKSVSWYQQVLGQGPQFIFQYYEKEERGRGNFPDRFSARQFPNYSSELNVNALLLGDSALYLCASSPPPGWEREQYFGPGTRLTVT.

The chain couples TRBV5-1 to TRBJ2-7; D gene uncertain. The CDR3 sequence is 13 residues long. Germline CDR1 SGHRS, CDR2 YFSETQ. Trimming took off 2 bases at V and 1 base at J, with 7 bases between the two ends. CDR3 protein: CASSLYGSYEQYF. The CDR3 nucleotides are TGCGCCAGCAGCTTATACGGGTCCTACGAGCAGTACTTC. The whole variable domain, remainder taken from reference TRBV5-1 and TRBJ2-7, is KAGVTQTPRYLIKTRGQQVTLSCSPISGHRSVSWYQQTPGQGLQFLFEYFSETQRNKGNFPGRFSGRQFSNSRSEMNVSTLELGDSALYLCASSLYGSYEQYFGPGTRLTVT.

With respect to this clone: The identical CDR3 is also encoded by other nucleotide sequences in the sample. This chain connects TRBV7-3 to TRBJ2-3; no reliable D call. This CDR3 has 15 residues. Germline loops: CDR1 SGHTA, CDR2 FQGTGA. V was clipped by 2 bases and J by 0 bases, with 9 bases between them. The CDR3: CASSLLASSTDTQYF. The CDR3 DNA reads TGTGCCAGCAGCTTACTTGCGTCTAGCACAGATACGCAGTATTTT.

CDR3 bases: TGCGCCAGCAGCTCTACTCACGGGGGGGCCGGGAACATTCAGTACTTC. It is translated as CASSSTHGGAGNIQYF. The chain links TRBV4-3 to TRBJ2-4; 8 bases match TRBD2. This CDR3 contains 16 residues. V was pared by 5 bases and J by 7 bases, with 13 bases of the junction left unmatched. The V gene's germline CDR1 is LGHNA and CDR2 YSLEER.

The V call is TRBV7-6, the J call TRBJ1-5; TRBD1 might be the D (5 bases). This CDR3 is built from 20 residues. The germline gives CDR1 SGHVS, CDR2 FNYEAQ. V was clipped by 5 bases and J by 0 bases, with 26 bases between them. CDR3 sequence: CASSPAPRDLVEHSNQPQHF. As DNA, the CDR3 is TGTGCCAGCAGCCCGGCACCCAGGGATTTAGTTGAACATAGCAATCAGCCCCAGCATTTT.

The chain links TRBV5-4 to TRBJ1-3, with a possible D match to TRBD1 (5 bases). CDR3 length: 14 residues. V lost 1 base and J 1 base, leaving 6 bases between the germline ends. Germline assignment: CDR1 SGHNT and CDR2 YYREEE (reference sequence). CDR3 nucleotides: TGTGCCAGCAGCTTGTCAGGGTCTGGAAACACCATATATTTT. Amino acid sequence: CASSLSGSGNTIYF.

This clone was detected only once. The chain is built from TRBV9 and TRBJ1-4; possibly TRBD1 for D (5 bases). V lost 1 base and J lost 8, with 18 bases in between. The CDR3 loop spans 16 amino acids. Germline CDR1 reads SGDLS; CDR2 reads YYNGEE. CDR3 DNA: TGTGCCAGCAGCGTAACCTCCGGGGCTAGCGGGGAAAAACTGTTTTTT. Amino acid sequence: CASSVTSGASGEKLFF.

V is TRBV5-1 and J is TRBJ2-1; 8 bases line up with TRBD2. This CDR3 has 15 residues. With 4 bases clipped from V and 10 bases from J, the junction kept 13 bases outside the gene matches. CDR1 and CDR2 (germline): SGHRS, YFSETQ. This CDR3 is CASSPGGTQGGEQFF. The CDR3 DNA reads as TGCGCCAGCAGCCCGGGGGGGACCCAGGGAGGAGAGCAGTTCTTC.

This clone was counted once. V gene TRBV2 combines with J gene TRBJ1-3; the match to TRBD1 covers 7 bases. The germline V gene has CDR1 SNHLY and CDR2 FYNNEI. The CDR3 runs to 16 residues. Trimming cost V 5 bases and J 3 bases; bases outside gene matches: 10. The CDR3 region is CASSTLQGSFGNTIYF. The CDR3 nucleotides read TGTGCCAGCAGTACCCTACAGGGGAGTTTTGGAAACACCATATATTTT.

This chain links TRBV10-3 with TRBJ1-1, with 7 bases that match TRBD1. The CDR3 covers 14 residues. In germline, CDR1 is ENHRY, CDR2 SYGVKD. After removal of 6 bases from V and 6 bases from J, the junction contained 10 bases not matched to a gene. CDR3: CAISPGPTGAEAFF. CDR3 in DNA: TGTGCCATCAGCCCGGGGCCTACAGGGGCTGAAGCTTTCTTT.